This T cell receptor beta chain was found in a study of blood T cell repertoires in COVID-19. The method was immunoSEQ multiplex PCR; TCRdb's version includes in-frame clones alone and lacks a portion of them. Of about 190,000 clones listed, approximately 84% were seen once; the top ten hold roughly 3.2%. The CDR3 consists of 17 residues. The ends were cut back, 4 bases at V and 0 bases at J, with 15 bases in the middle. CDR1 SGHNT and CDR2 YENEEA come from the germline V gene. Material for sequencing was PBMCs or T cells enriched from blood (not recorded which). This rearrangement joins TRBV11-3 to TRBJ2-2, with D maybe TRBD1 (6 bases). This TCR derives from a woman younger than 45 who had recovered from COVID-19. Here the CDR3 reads CASSYNRARANTGELFF. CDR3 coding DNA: TGTGCCAGCAGCTATAACAGGGCGCGGGCGAACACCGGGGAGCTGTTTTTT.